One and the same sample provided the 15 T cell receptor beta chains below, sequenced in a study of T-cell reconstitution after alpha-beta-depleted transplantation in children. Unique molecular identifiers were used in preparing the TCRbeta library. From the PCR reads, TCRdb called clonotypes with MiXCR, one entry per CDR3 protein. The data hold roughly 790,000 distinct CDR3 sequences, with approximately 15% observed a single time. Sample: PBMCs, mostly from graft donor cells, taken 360 days after TCRalphabeta/CD19-depleted stem cell transplant. Source of these receptors: a male patient between 5 and 17 years old who had a stem cell transplant for acute lymphoblastic leukemia, so the T cells may come from the graft donor.

This clonotype was seen once. A read error is likely, as this CDR3 ends without the conserved phenylalanine or tryptophan. The gene calls are TRBV5-1 and TRBJ2-1; 9 nucleotides line up with TRBD2. V lost 4 bases and J lost 9; bases outside the gene matches: 17. The V gene's germline CDR1 is SGHRS and CDR2 YFSETQ. The CDR3 length is 17 residues. The chain's CDR3 is CASSPFRAAGGPVEQFC. DNA for the CDR3: TGCGCCAGCAGCCCGTTTAGGGCAGCGGGGGGCCCCGTTGAGCAGTTCTGC.

This clonotype turned up a few times. J is TRBJ1-5 and V is TRBV7-9, with 7 bases lining up with TRBD1. The V segment lost 5 bases and the J segment 2 bases; nucleotides outside the gene matches: 9. The CDR3 spans 16 residues. In germline, CDR1 is SEHNR, CDR2 FQNEAQ (reference sequence). The chain's CDR3 is CASSSKTGFGNQPQHF. DNA of the CDR3: TGTGCCAGCAGCAGCAAGACAGGGTTCGGCAATCAGCCCCAGCATTTT.

V usage is TRBV29-1 and J usage is TRBJ2-5, with TRBD1 matching 7 bases. Trimming cost V 2 bases and J 5 bases; bases outside gene matches: 11. The CDR3 spans 15 residues. Germline V CDR1 and CDR2: SQVTM, ANQGSEA. This CDR3 reads CSVELTGEGRETQYF. The CDR3 DNA sequence: TGCAGCGTTGAACTTACAGGGGAAGGACGGGAGACCCAGTACTTC.

In this sample, this clonotype turned up a few times. This chain connects TRBV5-1 to TRBJ2-7; 8 bases map to TRBD2. This CDR3 contains 14 residues. J gave up 1 base and V 4 bases, and 4 bases lay outside the gene matches. Germline lookup yields CDR1 SGHRS and CDR2 YFSETQ. The CDR3 sequence is CASSTLAGSYEQYF. CDR3 DNA: TGCGCCAGCAGCACCTTAGCGGGGTCCTACGAGCAGTACTTC. Full variable domain (rest looked up from reference TRBV5-1 and TRBJ2-7): KAGVTQTPRYLIKTRGQQVTLSCSPISGHRSVSWYQQTPGQGLQFLFEYFSETQRNKGNFPGRFSGRQFSNSRSEMNVSTLELGDSALYLCASSTLAGSYEQYFGPGTRLTVT.

The table lists this clonotype with a few counts. The chain has TRBV20-1 and TRBJ1-3; D uncertain. CDR1 and CDR2 (germline): DFQATT, SNEGSKA (reference sequence). The CDR3 contains 15 residues. The V gene lost 0 bases and the J gene lost 0 bases, with 9 bases spanning the gap. Written as DNA, the CDR3 is TGCAGTGCTAGAGATCGCGTCAGCTCTGGAAACACCATATATTTT. Its protein is CSARDRVSSGNTIYF.

This clonotype was seen a handful of times. This rearrangement joins TRBV2 to TRBJ2-7; perhaps TRBD2 as D (5 bases). V lost 3 bases to trimming and J lost 3 bases, with 6 bases between them. Germline V gives CDR1 SNHLY, CDR2 FYNNEI. This CDR3 region has 12 residues. The CDR3, as DNA: TGTGCCAGCAGTGACGGGGACTACGAGCAGTACTTC. It encodes CASSDGDYEQYF.

Ten or more counts support this clonotype. This chain joins TRBV5-1 and TRBJ2-7, with D tentatively TRBD2 (6 bases). Germline V gene sequence: CDR1 SGHRS, CDR2 YFSETQ. The V end lost 7 bases, the J end lost 0 bases, and 8 bases lay between the germline ends. This CDR3 is 12 amino acids long. CDR3 region: CASGRNSYEQYF. CDR3 bases: TGCGCCAGCGGGAGGAACTCCTACGAGCAGTACTTC.

This clonotype was recorded a few times. This chain uses TRBV12-3 or TRBV12-4 with TRBJ2-6; TRBD1 is a possible D gene (6 bases). The CDR3 sequence is 15 residues long. V shed 7 bases and J shed 4 bases, with 14 bases lying between them. The CDR3 reads CASTTSGTGANVLTF. CDR3 in DNA: TGTGCCAGCACTACTTCAGGGACAGGGGCCAACGTCCTGACTTTC.

V and J are TRBV28 and TRBJ2-1, with 11 bases lining up with TRBD2. V gave up 9 bases and J gave up 0 bases; unmatched junction bases: 4. CDR3 length equals 15 residues. Germline loops: CDR1 MDHEN, CDR2 SYDVKM. The CDR3 DNA sequence: TGTGCCAGTCTAGCGGGAGGTCCCTCCTACAATGAGCAGTTCTTC. Protein: CASLAGGPSYNEQFF.

V and J are TRBV29-1 and TRBJ1-2, with TRBD1 identical over 12 bases. CDR1 is SQVTM, CDR2 ANQGSEA, per germline. The CDR3 length is 14 residues. V trimming: 4 bases; J trimming: 5 bases; junction bases outside the gene matches: 5. The CDR3 here is CSVGDRGLGYGYTF. DNA of the CDR3: TGCAGCGTTGGGGACAGGGGGCTTGGGTATGGCTACACCTTC.

This clonotype was detected a few times. The V and J genes are TRBV12-3 or TRBV12-4 and TRBJ2-1; tentatively, D is TRBD2 (5 bases). This CDR3 has 17 amino acids. The germline V and J ends were trimmed by 3 bases and 0 bases, with 15 bases remaining between them. The DNA of the CDR3 is TGTGCCAGCAGTTTTGGCGGGCCTTACGCCTCCTACAATGAGCAGTTCTTC. This encodes CASSFGGPYASYNEQFF.

This chain connects TRBV15 to TRBJ1-6; no clear D gene. CDR1 and CDR2 from the germline V gene are LNHNV and YYDKDF (reference sequence). The CDR3 sequence is 16 residues long. V was cut by 0 bases and J by 6 bases, with 12 bases left in between. CDR3 nucleotides: TGTGCCACCAGCAGAGATCCCGCTCAGGTTAATTCACCCCTCCACTTT. Amino acids: CATSRDPAQVNSPLHF.

This clonotype was observed a few times. The chain employs TRBV5-1 and TRBJ2-7; D may be TRBD1 (5 bases). Germline CDR1 and CDR2: SGHRS and YFSETQ. The CDR3 is 15 amino acids. The V end lost 4 bases, the J end lost 2 bases, and 16 bases lay between the germline ends. This chain's CDR3 is CASSRRASEAYEQYF. The CDR3 DNA reads as TGCGCCAGCAGCCGCAGGGCCAGCGAAGCCTACGAGCAGTACTTC.

The chain couples TRBV25-1 to TRBJ2-7; D gene uncertain. V shed 3 bases and J shed 3 bases, with 12 bases lying between them. CDR3 length: 14 amino acids. Germline V gene sequence: CDR1 MGHDK, CDR2 SYGVNS. CDR3 residues: CASSDSANIYEQYF. CDR3 bases: TGTGCCAGCAGTGACAGCGCAAACATCTACGAGCAGTACTTC.

The chain uses TRBV25-1 and TRBJ1-2; D call uncertain. Germline assignment: CDR1 MGHDK and CDR2 SYGVNS. The CDR3 extends over 12 amino acids. V dropped 2 bases and J dropped 5 bases, with 6 bases sitting between them. The DNA of the CDR3 is TGTGCCAGCAGTGAAGTTGTTTATGGCTACACCTTC. This sequence encodes CASSEVVYGYTF.